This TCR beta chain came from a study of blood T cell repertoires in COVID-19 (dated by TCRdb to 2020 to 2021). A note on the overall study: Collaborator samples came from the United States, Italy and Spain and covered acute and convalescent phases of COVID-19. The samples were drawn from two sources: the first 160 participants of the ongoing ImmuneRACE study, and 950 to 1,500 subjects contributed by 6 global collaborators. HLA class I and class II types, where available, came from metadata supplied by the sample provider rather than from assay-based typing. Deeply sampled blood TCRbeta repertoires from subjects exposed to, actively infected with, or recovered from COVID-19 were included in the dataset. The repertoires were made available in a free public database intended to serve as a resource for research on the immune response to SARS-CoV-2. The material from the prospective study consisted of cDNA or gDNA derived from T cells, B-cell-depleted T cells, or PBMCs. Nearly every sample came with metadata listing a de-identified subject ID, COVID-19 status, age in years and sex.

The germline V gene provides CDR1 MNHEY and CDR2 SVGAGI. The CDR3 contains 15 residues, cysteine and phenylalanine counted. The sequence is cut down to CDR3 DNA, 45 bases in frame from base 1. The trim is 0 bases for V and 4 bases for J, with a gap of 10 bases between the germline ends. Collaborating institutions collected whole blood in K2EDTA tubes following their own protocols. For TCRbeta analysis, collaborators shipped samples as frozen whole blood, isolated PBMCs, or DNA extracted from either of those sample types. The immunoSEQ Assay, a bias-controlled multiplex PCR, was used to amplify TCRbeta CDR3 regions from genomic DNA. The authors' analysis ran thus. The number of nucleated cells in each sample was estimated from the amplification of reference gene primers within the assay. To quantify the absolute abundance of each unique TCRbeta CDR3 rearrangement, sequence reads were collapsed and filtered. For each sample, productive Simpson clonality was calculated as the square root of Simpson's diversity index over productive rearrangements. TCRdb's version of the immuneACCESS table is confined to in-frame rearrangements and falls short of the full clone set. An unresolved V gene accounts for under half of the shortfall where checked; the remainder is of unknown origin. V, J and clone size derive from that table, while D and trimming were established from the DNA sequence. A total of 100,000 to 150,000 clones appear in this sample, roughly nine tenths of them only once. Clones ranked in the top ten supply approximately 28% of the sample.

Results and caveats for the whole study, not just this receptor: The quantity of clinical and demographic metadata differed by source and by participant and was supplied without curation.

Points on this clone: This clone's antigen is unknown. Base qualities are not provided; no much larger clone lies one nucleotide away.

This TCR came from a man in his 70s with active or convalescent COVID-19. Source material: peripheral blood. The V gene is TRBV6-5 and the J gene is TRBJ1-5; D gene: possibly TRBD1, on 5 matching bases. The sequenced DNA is TGTGCCAGCAGTTACTCTTGGTCAGGGAATCAGCCCCAGCATTTT. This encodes CASSYSWSGNQPQHF.